This T cell receptor (beta chain) was identified in a study of blood T cell repertoires in COVID-19. Study in general: Samples of COVID-19 (acute and convalescent) were obtained from the United States, Italy and Spain. T cells, B-cell-depleted T cells, or PBMCs supplied cDNA or gDNA.

The protocol was immunoSEQ multiplex PCR, while the TCRdb copy is restricted to in-frame clones and leaves out a portion. The table lists hundreds of thousands of clones, more than 75% of them singletons. Trimming removed 4 bases from V and 2 bases from J, with 6 bases in between. Germline-derived CDR1 and CDR2 are SNHLY and FYNNEI. CDR3 length: 13 residues. In terms of age and location, participants ranged from roughly 18 to 100 years and lived in about 25 US areas. Donors in Cohort 3 counted as recovered after two negative PCRs, clearance, or symptom resolution. The rearrangement uses TRBV2 and TRBJ1-5; D not resolved. Sequencing was performed on PBMCs or T cells enriched from blood (not recorded which). The source of this sequence is a woman aged 25 to 39 who had recovered from COVID-19. The CDR3 loop is CASSARGNQPQHF. The CDR3 nucleotides read TGTGCCAGCAGTGCTCGAGGCAATCAGCCCCAGCATTTT.